These T cell receptor beta chains were read from a single sample in a study of somatic mutations in cytotoxic T cells in rheumatoid arthritis. TCRdb's table, derived via immunoSEQ multiplex PCR, lists solely in-frame clones and lacks some. Altogether 13,000 to 15,000 clones are present, roughly 72% being singletons, with the ten largest covering around 28%. Sequencing input: CD8+ T cells sorted from blood. Receptor source: an adult with rheumatoid arthritis. The conserved cysteine and the conserved F or W are not part of the CDR3 here. The order of the fields is V gene, J gene, CDR3 protein.

TRBV5-6	TRBJ2-7	ASSLAGITYEQY
TRBV14	.	ASSPGAGRFHNEQF
TRBV10-3	TRBJ1-1	AISEAAGNTEAF
TRBV4-2	TRBJ1-5	ASSLRGTSNQPQH
TRBV4-1	TRBJ2-7	ASSSGQNEQY
TRBV27	TRBJ2-5	ASSLSGETQY
TRBV4-2	TRBJ1-1	ASSQDRTGNTEAF
TRBV25-1	TRBJ1-2	ASSEAGTGDGYT
TRBV5-1	TRBJ2-1	ASSLNDNEQF
TRBV11-2	TRBJ2-2	ASSLGSVGELF
TRBV5-1	TRBJ2-1	ASSILSAGNEQF
TRBV7-6	TRBJ2-2	ASSTKRQGAYTGELF
TRBV5-6	TRBJ1-5	ASSLERGGYSNQPQH
TRBV4-1	TRBJ1-2	ASSPTGGASGYT
TRBV4-1	TRBJ2-7	ASSPGTGDSYEQY
TRBV6-5	TRBJ2-1	ASSPGTGGFNEQF
TRBV9	TRBJ1-6	ASSAKGSGSPLH
TRBV4-1	TRBJ1-1	ASSLSRDRGNTEAF
TRBV9	TRBJ2-2	ASSDRGGLNTGELF
TRBV6-5	TRBJ2-7	ASSDGPSLEQY
TRBV19	TRBJ2-7	ASSRLDTDYEQY
TRBV9	TRBJ2-6	ASRAGTEISGANVLT
TRBV9	TRBJ1-3	ASSADIRTSGNTIY
TRBV5-6	TRBJ1-2	ASSFQGHYGYT
TRBV30	TRBJ2-3	AWMRGLGDTQY
TRBV27	TRBJ2-3	ASSPRGRSTDTQY
TRBV30	TRBJ2-1	AWSVRAEIHEQF
TRBV6-1	TRBJ2-7	ASTGTGLYEQY
TRBV5-6	TRBJ2-7	ASSPLGQGTVSYEQY
TRBV27	TRBJ1-1	ASSPGLGNTEAF
TRBV27	TRBJ1-2	ASSLDRFDYT
TRBV2	TRBJ2-7	ASRVGSGGAYEQY
TRBV2	TRBJ2-1	ASSQLAGGLYNEQF
TRBV4-1	TRBJ2-5	ASSQGAGQETQY
TRBV4-2	TRBJ2-1	ASSQGVKGDEQF
TRBV27	TRBJ1-5	ASSFHQGANQPQH
TRBV5-6	TRBJ1-1	ASSLNVNTEAF
TRBV7-9	TRBJ2-4	ASSSGQGTDIQY
TRBV27	TRBJ1-1	ASSGQLNTEAF
TRBV6-5	TRBJ2-7	ASSYSMLGTEQY
TRBV27	TRBJ2-2	ASSLPSPTGELF
TRBV4-1	TRBJ2-2	ASSSSGVGVGELF
TRBV6-1	TRBJ1-6	ASSDHIGGQGRSPLH
TRBV4-1	TRBJ1-6	ASSQESPGIARPLH
TRBV2	TRBJ1-1	ASSEALGGRVLAEAF
TRBV5-8	TRBJ2-7	ASAVESGPYEQY
TRBV29-1	TRBJ1-1	SVEGEDATEAF
TRBV10-3	TRBJ1-1	AISEQGDTEAF